The sequence of this T cell receptor beta chain was determined in a study of OX40 agonist ivuxolimab in advanced cancers. Libraries were prepared by immunoSEQ multiplex PCR; TCRdb keeps only in-frame clonotypes and omits some of them. The sample records over 95,000 clones, around 90% being singletons. V shed 4 bases, J shed 6 bases, and the junction held 15 bases outside the gene matches. The CDR3 is 19 residues long. CDR1 and CDR2 (germline): SGHTA, FQGNSA. The V call is TRBV7-2, the J call TRBJ2-3; 14 bases are a match to TRBD2. The clonotype comes from an adult with an advanced solid tumor such as melanoma, head and neck, liver or kidney cancer. Sequences were derived from CD4+ or CD8+ T cells sorted from blood, sampled in a trial of the OX40 agonist ivuxolimab. CDR3 nucleotide sequence: TGTGCCAGCAGCTCCCCCATGGGACTAGCGGGGGCTGGGGGGGATACGCAGTATTTT. It codes for CASSSPMGLAGAGGDTQYF.